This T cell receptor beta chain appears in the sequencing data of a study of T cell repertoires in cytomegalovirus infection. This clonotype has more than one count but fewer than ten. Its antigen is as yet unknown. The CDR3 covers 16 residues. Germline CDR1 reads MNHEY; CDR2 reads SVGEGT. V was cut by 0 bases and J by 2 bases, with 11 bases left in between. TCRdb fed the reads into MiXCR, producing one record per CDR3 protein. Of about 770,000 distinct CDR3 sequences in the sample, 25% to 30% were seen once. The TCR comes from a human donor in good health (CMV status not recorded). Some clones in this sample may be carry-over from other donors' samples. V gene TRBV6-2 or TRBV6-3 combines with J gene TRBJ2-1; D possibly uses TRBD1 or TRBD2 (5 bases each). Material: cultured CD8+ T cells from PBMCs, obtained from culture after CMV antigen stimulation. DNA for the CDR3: TGTGCCAGCAGTTACTCGTGGGGGATCCCCTACAATGAGCAGTTCTTC. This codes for CASSYSWGIPYNEQFF.